The next 25 T cell receptor beta chains were all read from a single sample in a study of shared clonotypes between healthy human individuals. Naive-designated CD8 cells lacked CD45RO, were positively enriched for CCR7, and omitted terminally differentiated effector memory CD45RA+ cells. Method: immunoSEQ multiplex PCR; TCRdb's copy keeps in-frame clones and lacks some. The sample yields hundreds of thousands of clones, about 92% seen once. The sample consisted of naive CD8+ T cells sorted from blood. Every receptor here comes from a man under 40 in good health.

The CDR3 DNA sequence: TGTGCCAGTAGTATACTTGCGGCGGGGTCCTACGAGCAGTACTTC. The encoded protein is CASSILAAGSYEQYF. The gene calls are TRBV19 and TRBJ2-7, with D maybe TRBD2 (6 bases). Trimming took 2 bases from V and 1 from J, leaving 12 bases between them. CDR1 and CDR2 from the germline V gene are LNHDA and SQIVND (reference sequence). There are 15 residues in the CDR3.

The rearrangement joins TRBV5-1 to TRBJ2-5, with a tentative D call TRBD2 (6 bases). Germline values: CDR1 SGHRS, CDR2 YFSETQ. This CDR3 comprises 15 residues. The V end was cut by 3 bases, the J end by 0 bases, with 12 bases between. The CDR3 spells CASSSGLGDQETQYF. CDR3 DNA sequence: TGCGCCAGCAGCTCGGGACTCGGGGACCAAGAGACCCAGTACTTC.

The V call is TRBV7-8, the J call TRBJ2-5; a possible D gene is TRBD2 (6 bases). The DNA end lines up better with TRBJ2-7; the J call may be wrong. The germline V gene has CDR1 SGHVS and CDR2 FQNEAQ. This CDR3 is 13 amino acids long. DNA of the CDR3: TGTGCCAGCAGCGGATTGGGGACTCCCGAGCAGTACTTC. Protein sequence: CASSGLGTPEQYF.

In regard to this clone: Other DNA sequences in the sample encode the same CDR3. The genes are TRBV9 and TRBJ2-3, with 9 bases matching TRBD2. The CDR3 consists of 15 residues. Germline V gene sequence: CDR1 SGDLS, CDR2 YYNGEE. V trimming: 0 bases; J trimming: 3 bases; junction bases outside the gene matches: 2. CDR3 bases: TGTGCCAGCAGCGTAGGCGGGAGGGGAACAGATACGCAGTATTTT. It specifies CASSVGGRGTDTQYF.

This chain joins TRBV4-1 and TRBJ2-2, with D unclear. Germline V gene data show CDR1 as MGHRA and CDR2 as YSYEKL. The V and J ends lost 3 bases and 4 bases respectively, with 6 bases between them. CDR3 size: 13 residues. The CDR3 spells CASSHTSTGELFF. The CDR3 DNA reads TGCGCCAGCAGCCATACGAGCACCGGGGAGCTGTTTTTT.

CDR3 sequence: CASSQFTGSYEQYF. As DNA, the CDR3 is TGCGCCAGCAGCCAATTTACGGGATCCTACGAGCAGTACTTC. The chain joins TRBV4-3 to TRBJ2-7; D possibly corresponds to TRBD2 (5 bases). V shed 2 bases and J shed 1 base, with 9 bases lying between them. Germline CDR1 reads LGHNA; CDR2 reads YSLEER. The CDR3 has 14 amino acids.

This rearrangement joins TRBV2 to TRBJ2-7, with 10 positions matching TRBD1. CDR3 length: 15 residues. Germline V gene lookup returns CDR1 SNHLY and CDR2 FYNNEI. With V trimmed by 3 bases and J by 4 bases, 6 bases remained unmatched. The CDR3 DNA is TGTGCCAGCAGTGACCGGGACAGGGGACTTTACGAGCAGTACTTC. Amino acid sequence: CASSDRDRGLYEQYF. Drawing the rest from reference TRBV2 and TRBJ2-7, the complete variable domain is EPEVTQTPSHQVTQMGQEVILRCVPISNHLYFYWYRQILGQKVEFLVSFYNNEISEKSEIFDDQFSVERPDGSNFTLKIRSTKLEDSAMYFCASSDRDRGLYEQYFGPGTRLTVT.

The chain links TRBV7-9 to TRBJ2-7; 8 nucleotides agree with TRBD2. This CDR3 spans 15 amino acids. The germline gives CDR1 SEHNR, CDR2 FQNEAQ (reference sequence). Trimming removed 1 base from V and 6 bases from J; junction bases left unmatched: 8. The CDR3 nucleotides read TGTGCCAGCAGCTTAGATGTTAGCGGGAACTCCGAGCAGTACTTC. Translated, it gives CASSLDVSGNSEQYF.

The chain joins TRBV9 to TRBJ2-7; D perhaps matches TRBD2 (5 bases). CDR1 and CDR2 from the germline V gene are SGDLS and YYNGEE. The CDR3 has 15 residues. Trimming stripped 1 base from V and 3 bases from J, with 14 bases between. CDR3 loop: CASSVNQRQDYEQYF. As DNA, the CDR3 is TGTGCCAGCAGCGTAAATCAGCGGCAAGACTACGAGCAGTACTTC. The complete variable domain, with remaining parts taken from reference TRBV9 and TRBJ2-7, reads DSGVTQTPKHLITATGQRVTLRCSPRSGDLSVYWYQQSLDQGLQFLIQYYNGEERAKGNILERFSAQQFPDLHSELNLSSLELGDSALYFCASSVNQRQDYEQYFGPGTRLTVT.

Notes on this clone: The identical CDR3 is also encoded by other nucleotide sequences in the sample. The chain is built from TRBV5-1 and TRBJ2-7, with 7 bases matching TRBD2. The V gene end was trimmed by 0 bases and the J gene end by 1 base; junction bases not matched to a gene: 1. The germline V gene encodes CDR1 SGHRS and CDR2 YFSETQ. The CDR3 runs 14 residues. The CDR3 DNA reads as TGCGCCAGCAGCTTGGAGGGAGGGTCCTACGAGCAGTACTTC. It is translated as CASSLEGGSYEQYF.

The chain couples TRBV7-8 to TRBJ2-1; the match to TRBD2 covers 12 bases. The length of the CDR3 is 15 residues. Germline V gene data show CDR1 as SGHVS and CDR2 as FQNEAQ. V gave up 2 bases and J gave up 7 bases; unmatched junction bases: 3. Here the CDR3 reads CASSLLAGGRNEQFF. The CDR3 region has the DNA TGTGCCAGCAGCTTACTAGCGGGAGGGCGGAATGAGCAGTTCTTC. Full variable domain (rest looked up from reference TRBV7-8 and TRBJ2-1): GAGVSQSPRYKVAKRGQDVALRCDPISGHVSLFWYQQALGQGPEFLTYFQNEAQLDKSGLPSDRFFAERPEGSVSTLKIQRTQQEDSAVYLCASSLLAGGRNEQFFGPGTRLTVL.

The rearrangement uses TRBV4-1 and TRBJ2-7, with D possibly TRBD2 on 6 matching bases. The CDR3 length is 18 residues. V lost 0 bases and J 3 bases, leaving 21 bases between the germline ends. CDR1 and CDR2 (germline): MGHRA, YSYEKL. CDR3 nucleotide sequence: TGCGCCAGCAGCCAAGAGGGAGGAGAAGGACACGCCGGCTACGAGCAGTACTTC. It specifies CASSQEGGEGHAGYEQYF.

V usage is TRBV27 and J usage is TRBJ2-5; D gene unclear. Germline loops: CDR1 MNHEY, CDR2 SMNVEV (reference sequence). The CDR3 sequence is 11 residues long. V lost 7 bases, J lost 5 bases, and 8 bases lay in between. The CDR3 DNA is TGTGCCAGCACCGAATCGGAGACCCAGTACTTC. It specifies CASTESETQYF.

The chain couples TRBV25-1 to TRBJ2-7, with 11 positions matching TRBD2. Looked up from germline, CDR1 is MGHDK and CDR2 is SYGVNS. This CDR3 is built from 15 residues. The junction had 5 bases not matched to a gene; V was cut back by 2 bases and J by 5 bases. CDR3 residues: CASSETSGRRDEQYF. The CDR3 nucleotides read TGTGCCAGCAGTGAAACTAGCGGGAGAAGGGACGAGCAGTACTTC.

V is TRBV11-3 and J is TRBJ2-2; no clear D. Germline-derived CDR1 and CDR2 are SGHNT and YENEEA. The CDR3 covers 13 residues. V gave up 5 bases and J gave up 2 bases, with 6 bases separating them. CDR3 sequence: CASSEENTGELFF. Written as DNA, the CDR3 is TGTGCCAGCAGCGAAGAAAACACCGGGGAGCTGTTTTTT.

V is TRBV7-9 and J is TRBJ2-1; D is unclear. Germline CDR1 is SEHNR and CDR2 is FQNEAQ (reference sequence). V lost 1 base to trimming and J lost 4 bases, with 14 bases between them. The CDR3 length is 16 residues. In DNA form, the CDR3 reads TGTGCCAGCAGCTTAGGACCAACGCGGCATTACAATGAGCAGTTCTTC. Translated: CASSLGPTRHYNEQFF. Drawing the rest from reference TRBV7-9 and TRBJ2-1, the complete variable domain is DTGVSQNPRHKITKRGQNVTFRCDPISEHNRLYWYRQTLGQGPEFLTYFQNEAQLEKSRLLSDRFSAERPKGSFSTLEIQRTEQGDSAMYLCASSLGPTRHYNEQFFGPGTRLTVL.

CDR3 DNA sequence: TGCGCCAGCAGCCCCGGGACTAGCGGTTCGGAGCTGTTTTTT. Translation: CASSPGTSGSELFF. The J gene is TRBJ2-2, the V gene TRBV4-3; 11 nucleotides match TRBD2. The CDR3 contains 14 residues. The V gene end was trimmed by 4 bases and the J gene end by 10 bases; junction bases not matched to a gene: 5. Germline V lookup: CDR1 LGHNA, CDR2 YSLEER.

This clone occurred once. J is TRBJ1-2 and V is TRBV29-1, with TRBD1 matching over 9 bases. CDR3 length: 16 residues. Looked up from germline, CDR1 is SQVTM and CDR2 is ANQGSEA. J gave up 3 bases and V 3 bases, and 11 bases lay outside the gene matches. The CDR3 loop is CSVEVGDREFDYGYTF. As DNA, the CDR3 is TGCAGCGTTGAGGTAGGGGACAGGGAATTCGACTATGGCTACACCTTC.

This rearrangement joins TRBV9 to TRBJ2-2, with 9 bases that match TRBD2. CDR1 is SGDLS, CDR2 YYNGEE, per germline. This CDR3 contains 17 residues. Trimming took 4 bases from V and 2 from J; bases not matched to a gene: 9. The CDR3 reads CASSFSGTSLNTGELFF. The CDR3 bases are TGTGCCAGCAGCTTTTCCGGGACTAGCCTAAACACCGGGGAGCTGTTTTTT.

This clone turned up a few times. The chain is built from TRBV29-1 and TRBJ2-1, with a weak D call TRBD1 (6 bases). Germline CDR1 is SQVTM and CDR2 is ANQGSEA. This CDR3 is 13 amino acids long. Trimming pared 3 bases from V and 7 bases from J, leaving 13 bases between. CDR3 coding DNA: TGCAGCGTTGAGGGGGCGAAAGGGAATGAGCAGTTCTTC. Translating gives CSVEGAKGNEQFF.

The chain has TRBV27 and TRBJ2-7; TRBD1 matches at 7 bases. CDR1 is MNHEY, CDR2 SMNVEV, per germline (reference sequence). With V trimmed by 5 bases and J by 2 bases, 6 bases remained unmatched. This CDR3 region has 14 residues. The CDR3: CASSVGTVPYEQYF. The CDR3 bases are TGTGCCAGCAGTGTGGGGACAGTGCCCTACGAGCAGTACTTC.

The chain employs TRBV4-1 and TRBJ2-1; D might be TRBD2 (5 bases). The germline V and J ends were trimmed by 1 base and 3 bases, with 10 bases remaining between them. This CDR3 contains 15 residues. Per the germline V gene, CDR1 is MGHRA and CDR2 is YSYEKL. CDR3 DNA sequence: TGCGCCAGCAGCCAAGCAATCCGGGACTACAATGAGCAGTTCTTC. Amino acids: CASSQAIRDYNEQFF.

The chain employs TRBV27 and TRBJ2-7; TRBD1 aligns across 8 bases. This CDR3 comprises 14 residues. V trimming: 5 bases; J trimming: 5 bases; junction bases outside the gene matches: 8. The V gene's germline CDR1 is MNHEY and CDR2 SMNVEV (reference sequence). The CDR3 DNA is TGTGCCAGCAGTCTCTCCGGGACAGGCCACGAGCAGTACTTC. It encodes CASSLSGTGHEQYF.

V and J are TRBV27 and TRBJ2-7; 14 bases align to TRBD2. V lost 6 bases, J lost 1 base, and 8 bases stayed unmatched. The CDR3 has 17 amino acids. CDR1 and CDR2 from the germline V gene are MNHEY and SMNVEV (reference sequence). DNA for the CDR3: TGTGCCAGCAGGGGACTAGCGGGAGAGGGGACATCCTACGAGCAGTACTTC. It yields the protein CASRGLAGEGTSYEQYF.

The chain joins TRBV9 to TRBJ2-7; 11 bases fit TRBD2. V trimming: 3 bases; J trimming: 3 bases; junction bases outside the gene matches: 8. This CDR3 is 16 amino acids long. CDR1 and CDR2 (germline): SGDLS, YYNGEE. The DNA for the CDR3 is TGTGCCAGCAGCGATGGGCCCGGGACTAGCGGCTACGAGCAGTACTTC. Residues: CASSDGPGTSGYEQYF.